These 6 T cell receptor beta chains originate from one sample sequenced in a study of blood T cell repertoires in COVID-19. Assay used: immunoSEQ multiplex PCR; TCRdb lists only in-frame clones, some missing. This sample carries 90,000 to 120,000 clones, approximately 83% of them seen once, and the ten largest clones take 2% to 3%. The source material was PBMCs or T cells enriched from blood (not recorded which). These receptors were obtained from a woman aged 45 to 65 who had recovered from COVID-19.

The chain employs TRBV5-4 and TRBJ1-5, with no clear D. This CDR3 comprises 13 residues. Germline assignment: CDR1 SGHNT and CDR2 YYREEE (reference sequence). Deletions cut 5 bases from V and 5 bases from J, with 11 bases between. CDR3 sequence: CASSQDSYQPQHF. The CDR3 DNA reads as TGTGCCAGCAGTCAGGACTCTTATCAGCCCCAGCATTTT.

The chain recombines TRBV5-6 with TRBJ2-2; D is uncertain. Trimming stripped 2 bases from V and 2 bases from J, with 10 bases between. Germline assignment: CDR1 SGHDT and CDR2 YYEEEE. There are 15 residues in the CDR3. In nucleotides, the CDR3 is TGTGCCAGCAGCTTCAGTGGTCGTAACACCGGGGAGCTGTTTTTT. The encoded protein is CASSFSGRNTGELFF.

This clone is a singleton in its sample. This chain connects TRBV2 to TRBJ2-1; D is unresolved. Between the trimmed V and J ends, which lost 6 bases and 0 bases, there was a span of 27 bases. This CDR3 region has 20 residues. CDR1 and CDR2 from the germline V gene are SNHLY and FYNNEI. The CDR3 reads CASSQNLFASTSSSYNEQFF. In nucleotides, the CDR3 is TGTGCCAGCAGCCAGAATCTCTTCGCCTCGACAAGCAGCTCCTACAATGAGCAGTTCTTC. The full variable domain, its missing parts supplied by reference TRBV2 and TRBJ2-1, is EPEVTQTPSHQVTQMGQEVILRCVPISNHLYFYWYRQILGQKVEFLVSFYNNEISEKSEIFDDQFSVERPDGSNFTLKIRSTKLEDSAMYFCASSQNLFASTSSSYNEQFFGPGTRLTVL.

The sample holds a few counts of this clone. This chain joins TRBV28 and TRBJ2-7; 8 bases agree with TRBD2. The germline V gene encodes CDR1 MDHEN and CDR2 SYDVKM. Trimming removed 4 bases from V and 9 bases from J; junction bases left unmatched: 14. This CDR3 contains 15 residues. CDR3 loop: CASSSYGLSGSPQYF. CDR3 in DNA: TGTGCCAGCAGTTCATACGGACTAAGCGGGAGTCCGCAGTACTTC.

The rearrangement uses TRBV7-2 and TRBJ2-3; the match to TRBD1 covers 8 bases. The ends lost 2 bases at V and 2 bases at J; junction bases unmatched: 3. The CDR3 extends over 15 amino acids. The germline CDR1 and CDR2 sequences are SGHTA and FQGNSA. CDR3 sequence reads: CASSLNRGFTDTQYF. Here the CDR3 DNA reads TGTGCCAGCAGCTTAAACAGGGGGTTCACAGATACGCAGTATTTT.

In its sample, this clone was seen once. The DNA of the CDR3 is TGTGCCAGCAGCTTGGTGACTAGGGGAAATATGGAGCAGTACTTC. As protein: CASSLVTRGNMEQYF. The chain recombines TRBV5-6 with TRBJ2-7; D is perhaps TRBD2 (6 bases). This CDR3 is 15 amino acids long. V was trimmed by 0 bases and J by 7 bases, leaving 17 bases between them. The germline CDR1 and CDR2 sequences are SGHDT and YYEEEE.